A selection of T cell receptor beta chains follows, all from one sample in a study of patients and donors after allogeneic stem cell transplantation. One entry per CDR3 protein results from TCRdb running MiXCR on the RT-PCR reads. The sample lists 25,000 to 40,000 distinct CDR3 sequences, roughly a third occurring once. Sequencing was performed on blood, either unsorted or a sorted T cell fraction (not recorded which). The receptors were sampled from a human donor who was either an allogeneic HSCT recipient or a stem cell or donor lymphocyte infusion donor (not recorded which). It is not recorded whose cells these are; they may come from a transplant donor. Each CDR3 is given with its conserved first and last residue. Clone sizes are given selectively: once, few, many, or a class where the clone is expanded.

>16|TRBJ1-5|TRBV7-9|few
CASSLGTGGAGQPQHF
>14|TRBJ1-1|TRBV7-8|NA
CASSLDGLDTEAFF
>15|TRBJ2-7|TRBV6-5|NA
CASSSPGLNSYEQYF
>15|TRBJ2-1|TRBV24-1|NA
CATSDPSGGAREQFF
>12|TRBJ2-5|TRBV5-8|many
CASSLGRETQYF
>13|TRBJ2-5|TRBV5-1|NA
CASIGQGQETQYF
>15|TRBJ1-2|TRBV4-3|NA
CASSQAGRTPYGYTF
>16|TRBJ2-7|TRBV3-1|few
CASRYLWTSSSYEQYF
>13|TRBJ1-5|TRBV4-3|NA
CASSQEWTGLQHF
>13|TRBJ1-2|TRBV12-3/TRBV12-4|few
CATRDRGNYGYTF
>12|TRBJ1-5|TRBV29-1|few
CSGPGRNQPQHF
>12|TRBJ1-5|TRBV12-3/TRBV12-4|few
CASNGGNQPQHF
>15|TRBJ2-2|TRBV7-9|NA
CASSSPGLEIGELFF
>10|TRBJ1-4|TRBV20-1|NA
CSAGHEKLFF
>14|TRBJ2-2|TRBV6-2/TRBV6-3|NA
CASSYRRIPGELFF
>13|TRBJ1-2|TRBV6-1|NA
CASSEGKIGGYTF
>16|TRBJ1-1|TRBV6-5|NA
CASSYSLTRLNTEAFF
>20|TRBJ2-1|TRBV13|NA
CASSPPLGALRRSSYNEQFF
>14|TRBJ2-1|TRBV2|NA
CASSDPGGSNEQFF
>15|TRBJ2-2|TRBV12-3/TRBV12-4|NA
CASSMGLENTGELFF
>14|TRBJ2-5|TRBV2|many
CASSSSTVQETQYF
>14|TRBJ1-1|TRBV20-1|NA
CSASRRGRNTEAFF
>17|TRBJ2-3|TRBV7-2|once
CASSLANERISTDTQYF
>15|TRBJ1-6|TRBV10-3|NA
CAISERQGHNSPLHF
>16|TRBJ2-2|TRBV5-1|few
CASSLGLFTGTGELFF
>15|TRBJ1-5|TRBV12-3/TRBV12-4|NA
CASSFEGAGNQPQHF
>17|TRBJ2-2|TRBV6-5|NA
CASSYRTSGSYTGELFF
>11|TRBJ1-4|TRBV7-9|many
CASSLREKLFF
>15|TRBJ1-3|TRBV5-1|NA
CASSLTGQESNTIYF
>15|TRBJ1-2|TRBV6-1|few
CASEGLGASGYGYTF
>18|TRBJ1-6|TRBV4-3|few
CASSQEMGQVDHNSPLHF
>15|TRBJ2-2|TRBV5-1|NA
CASSAGLASTGELFF
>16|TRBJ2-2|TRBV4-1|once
CASNNKQGDYTGELFF
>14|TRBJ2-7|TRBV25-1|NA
CASSELRQGPEQYF
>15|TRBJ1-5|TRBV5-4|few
CASSEDPGDDQPQHF
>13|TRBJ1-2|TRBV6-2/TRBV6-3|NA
CASRPDPDYGYTF
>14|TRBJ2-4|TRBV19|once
CASSITGAKNIQYF
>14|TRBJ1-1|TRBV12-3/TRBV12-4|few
CASSPGTAYTEAFF
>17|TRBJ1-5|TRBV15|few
CATSRVLRDRYNQPQHF
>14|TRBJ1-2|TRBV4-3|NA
CASSQDRLNYGYTF
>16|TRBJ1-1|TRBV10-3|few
CAIISGPPGVDTEAFF
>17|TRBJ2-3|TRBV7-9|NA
CASSPPGLAGVSDTQYF
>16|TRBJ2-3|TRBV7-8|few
CASSLEGGASTDTQYF
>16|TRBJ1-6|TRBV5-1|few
CASSLDDRSYNSPLHF
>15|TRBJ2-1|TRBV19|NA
CASSIVAGGPHEQFF
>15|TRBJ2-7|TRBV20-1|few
CSASGLAGGTYEQYF
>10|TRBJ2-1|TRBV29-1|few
CSVEVYEQFF
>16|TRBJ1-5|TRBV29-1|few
CSVDRTAYRSNQPQHF
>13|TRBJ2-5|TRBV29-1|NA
CSVVPSGGETQYF
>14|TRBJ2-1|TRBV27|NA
CASSHRQTYNEQFF
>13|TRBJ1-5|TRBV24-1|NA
CATGRGDNQPQHF
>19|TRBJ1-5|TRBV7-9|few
CASSLAGGAGTGSNQPQHF
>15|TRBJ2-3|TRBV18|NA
CASSIRYTGTDTQYF
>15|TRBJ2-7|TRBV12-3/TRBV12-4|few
CASSASGTGGYEQYF
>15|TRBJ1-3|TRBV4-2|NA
CASSRTQVPGNTIYF
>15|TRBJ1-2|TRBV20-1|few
CSAGAKGPKFYGYTF